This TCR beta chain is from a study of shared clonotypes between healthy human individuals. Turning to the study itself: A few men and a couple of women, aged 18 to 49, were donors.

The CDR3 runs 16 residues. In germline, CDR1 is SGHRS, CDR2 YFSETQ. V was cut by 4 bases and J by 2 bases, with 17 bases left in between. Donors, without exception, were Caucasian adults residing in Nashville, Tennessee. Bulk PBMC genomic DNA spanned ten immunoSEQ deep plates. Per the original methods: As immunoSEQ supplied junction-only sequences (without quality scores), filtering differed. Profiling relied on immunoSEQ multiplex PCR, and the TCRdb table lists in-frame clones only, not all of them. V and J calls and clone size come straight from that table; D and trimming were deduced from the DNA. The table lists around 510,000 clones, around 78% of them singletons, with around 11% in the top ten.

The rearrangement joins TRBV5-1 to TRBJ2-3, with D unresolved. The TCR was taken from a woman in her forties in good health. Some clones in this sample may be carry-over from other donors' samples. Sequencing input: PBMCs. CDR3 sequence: CASSPADGPATDTQYF. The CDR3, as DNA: TGCGCCAGCAGCCCCGCTGACGGGCCAGCCACAGATACGCAGTATTTT. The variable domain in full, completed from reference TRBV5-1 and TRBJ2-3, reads KAGVTQTPRYLIKTRGQQVTLSCSPISGHRSVSWYQQTPGQGLQFLFEYFSETQRNKGNFPGRFSGRQFSNSRSEMNVSTLELGDSALYLCASSPADGPATDTQYFGPGTRLTVL.